This T cell receptor (beta chain) was observed in a study of cytotoxic CD8 clonotypes in ibrutinib-treated CLL. Comment on this clone: Its target is not known.

The CDR3 is 15 residues long. V was clipped by 7 bases and J by 5 bases, with 17 bases between them. The germline V gene encodes CDR1 MNHEY and CDR2 SMNVEV (reference sequence). Study-wide findings and caveats: Stable or contracted on treatment, public clonotypes were also uncommon.

Here immunoSEQ multiplex PCR was the method, and the copy in TCRdb shows in-frame clones only, minus some. The data contain 50,000 or so clones, 70% to 90% of them singletons. The rearrangement joins TRBV27 to TRBJ2-2; TRBD1 might be the D (6 bases). The sample here was PBMCs, taken after 24 months of ibrutinib treatment. The clonotype comes from a human donor with chronic lymphocytic leukemia. The DNA of the CDR3 is TGTGCCAGCAAATGGCAGGGGTCCCTAACCGGGGAGCTGTTTTTT. The encoded protein is CASKWQGSLTGELFF.